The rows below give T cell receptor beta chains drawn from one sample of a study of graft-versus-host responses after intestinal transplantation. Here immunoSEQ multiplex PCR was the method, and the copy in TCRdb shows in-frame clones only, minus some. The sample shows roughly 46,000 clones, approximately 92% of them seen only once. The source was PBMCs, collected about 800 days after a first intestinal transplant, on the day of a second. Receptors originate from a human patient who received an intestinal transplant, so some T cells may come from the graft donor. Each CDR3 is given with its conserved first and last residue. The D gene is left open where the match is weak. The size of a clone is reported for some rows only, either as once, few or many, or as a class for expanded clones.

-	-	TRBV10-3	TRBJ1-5	TGTGCGACCGGGACCGGGCCTGGGGGGGGAAATCAGCCCCAGCATTTT	CATGTGPGGGNQPQHF
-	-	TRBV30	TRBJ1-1	TGTGCCTGGAGCCCGGGATCTTTTTACGCTGAAGCTTTCTTT	CAWSPGSFYAEAFF
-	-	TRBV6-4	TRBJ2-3	TGTGCCAGCAGTGACGTGGGGTCTAGCACAGATACGCAGTATTTT	CASSDVGSSTDTQYF
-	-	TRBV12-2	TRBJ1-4	TGTGCAAGTCGCTTAGAAGTAGGACAGAGTTGGGGAAAACTGTTTTTT	CASRLEVGQSWGKLFF
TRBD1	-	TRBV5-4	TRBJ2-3	TGTGCCAGCAGCGGGACAGTTCTTAGCACAGATACGCAGTATTTT	CASSGTVLSTDTQYF
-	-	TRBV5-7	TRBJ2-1	TGTGCCAGCATAGGGGCCTCGTGCGAGAATGAGCAGTTCTTC	CASIGASCENEQFF
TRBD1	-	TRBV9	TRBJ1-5	TGTGCCAGCAGCCTCCTTGGGGACAGGTATCAGCCCCAGCATTTT	CASSLLGDRYQPQHF
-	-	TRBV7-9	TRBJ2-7	TGTGCCAGCAGCTCCACCTACGAGCAGTACTTC	CASSSTYEQYF
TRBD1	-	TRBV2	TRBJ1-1	TGTGCCAGCATCTGGGACAGGGGTCGAGCTTTCTTT	CASIWDRGRAFF
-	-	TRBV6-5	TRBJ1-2	TGTGCCAGCAGTTACGACACTCGTAACTATGGCTACACCTTC	CASSYDTRNYGYTF
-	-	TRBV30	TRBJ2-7	TGTGCCTGGAGTGTAGCGATCGACGAGCAGTACTTC	CAWSVAIDEQYF
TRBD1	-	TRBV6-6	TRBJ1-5	TGTGCCAGCAGGACAGGGGGCGCGAACAATCAGCCCCAGCATTTT	CASRTGGANNQPQHF
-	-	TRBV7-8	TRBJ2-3	TGTGCCAGCAGCTTGCCGGCGGGATTTAGCACAGATACGCAGTATTTT	CASSLPAGFSTDTQYF
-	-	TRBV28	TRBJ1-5	TGTGCCAGCAGTTTCCGGGGGGACCAGCCCCAGCATTTT	CASSFRGDQPQHF
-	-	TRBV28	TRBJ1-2	TGTGCCAGCAGTTGGTCGTTGGGGTTTGGCTACACCTTC	CASSWSLGFGYTF
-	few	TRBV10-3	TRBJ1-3	TGTGCCATCAGTGAGTTTGGTGAGGCCTTATTT	CAISEFGEALF
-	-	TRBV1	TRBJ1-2	TGCACCAGCAGTTGCAAATGTTTGCGAAAGACCTATGGCTACACCTTC	CTSSCKCLRKTYGYTF
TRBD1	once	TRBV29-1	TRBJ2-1	TGCAGCGTTCAATTCAGGGGGACCTACAATGAGCAGTTCTTC	CSVQFRGTYNEQFF
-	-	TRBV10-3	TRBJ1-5	TGTGCCATCAGTGAGGAAGGGGTGGGCCGAGCCCAGCATTTT	CAISEEGVGRAQHF
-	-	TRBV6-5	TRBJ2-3	TGTGCCAGCAGTTACTCGGGGCTAGCGTCAGATACGCAGTATTTT	CASSYSGLASDTQYF
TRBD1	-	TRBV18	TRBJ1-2	TGTGCCAGCTCAACGGACAGGGACTATGGCTACACCTTC	CASSTDRDYGYTF
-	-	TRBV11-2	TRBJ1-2	TGTGCCAGCAGCTTTGGCAGGTACTATGGCTACACCTTC	CASSFGRYYGYTF
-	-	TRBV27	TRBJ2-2	TGTGCCAGCAGTCCAATCCCCCCGACAGTTATGAACACCGGGGAGCTGTTTTTT	CASSPIPPTVMNTGELFF
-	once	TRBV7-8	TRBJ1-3	TGTGCCAGCAGTAGGGACCTCTACCCGGTTGGCACCATATATTTT	CASSRDLYPVGTIYF
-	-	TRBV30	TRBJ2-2	TGTGCCTGGAGTGTAAGGCGCCTAGGTACCGGGGAGCTGTTTTTT	CAWSVRRLGTGELFF
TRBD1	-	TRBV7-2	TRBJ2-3	TGTGCCAGCAGCTTTGGGACAGGCACAGATACGCAGTATTTT	CASSFGTGTDTQYF
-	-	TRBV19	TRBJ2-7	TGTGCCAGTAGTTCCCGGGATCTTCACTACGAGCAGTACTTC	CASSSRDLHYEQYF
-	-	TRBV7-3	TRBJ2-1	TGTGCCAGCAGCTTGAATTTAGCCGGACAATCCTACAATGAGCAGTTCTTC	CASSLNLAGQSYNEQFF
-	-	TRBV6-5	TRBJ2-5	TGTGCCAGCAGTTACTCAGGGGGAGGGCCAGGGGAGACCCAGTACTTC	CASSYSGGGPGETQYF
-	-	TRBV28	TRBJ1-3	TGTGCCAGCAGTCGGGGGTCTGGAAACACCATATATTTT	CASSRGSGNTIYF
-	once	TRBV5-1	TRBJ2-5	TGCGCCAGCAGCTTAAAGGGCCTCACAGACGCGGGGCGAGAGACCCAGTACTTC	CASSLKGLTDAGRETQYF
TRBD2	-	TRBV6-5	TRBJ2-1	TGTGCCAGCTGCGGACTAGCGGGATCAGACAATGAGCAGTTCTTC	CASCGLAGSDNEQFF
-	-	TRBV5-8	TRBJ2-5	TGTGCCAGCAGCCAGGGGATCGGGAAGACCCAGTACTTC	CASSQGIGKTQYF
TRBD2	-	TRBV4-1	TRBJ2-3	TGCGCCAGCAGCCAAGATGGTTCCGGGAGGGCCACAGATACGCAGTATTTT	CASSQDGSGRATDTQYF
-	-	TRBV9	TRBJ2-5	TGTGCCAGCAGCGTTTACGGTGATACGGAGACCCAGTACTTC	CASSVYGDTETQYF
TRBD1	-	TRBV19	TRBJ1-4	TGTGCCAGTACCCCTCGGAGGTTTGAAAGGGGGCGCATAAGGTTGGATGAAAAACTGTTTTTT	CASTPRRFERGRIRLDEKLFF
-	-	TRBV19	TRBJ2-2	TGTGCCAGTTCCAACACCGGGGAGCTGTTTTTT	CASSNTGELFF
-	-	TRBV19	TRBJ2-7	TGTGCCAGTAGTGTCTTTATAGCCTACGAGCAGTACTTC	CASSVFIAYEQYF
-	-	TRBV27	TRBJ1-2	TGTGCCAGCAGTTTGAGCAGAAGCTTCTATGGCTACACCTTC	CASSLSRSFYGYTF
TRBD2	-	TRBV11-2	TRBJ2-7	TGTGCCAGCTCAAGCCCAGCGACTAGCGGGAGCTACGAGCAGTACTTC	CASSSPATSGSYEQYF
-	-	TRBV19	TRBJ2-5	TGTGCCACCTCGCCCTGGGTTAGCGAAAGGTTGCAGGAGACCCAGTACTTC	CATSPWVSERLQETQYF